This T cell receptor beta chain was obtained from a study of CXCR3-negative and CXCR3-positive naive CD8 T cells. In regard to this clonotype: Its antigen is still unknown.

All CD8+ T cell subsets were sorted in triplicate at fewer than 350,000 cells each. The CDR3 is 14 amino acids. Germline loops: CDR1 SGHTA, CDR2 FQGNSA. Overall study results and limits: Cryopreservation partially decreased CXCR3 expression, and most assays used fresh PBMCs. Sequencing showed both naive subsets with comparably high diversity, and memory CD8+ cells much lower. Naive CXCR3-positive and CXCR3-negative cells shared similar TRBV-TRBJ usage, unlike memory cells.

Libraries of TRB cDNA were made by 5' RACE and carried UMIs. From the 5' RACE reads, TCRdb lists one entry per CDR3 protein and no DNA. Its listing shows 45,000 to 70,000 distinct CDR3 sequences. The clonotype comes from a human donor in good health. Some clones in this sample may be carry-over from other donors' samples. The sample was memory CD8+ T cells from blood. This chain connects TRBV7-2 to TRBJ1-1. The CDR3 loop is CASSLGLLNTEAFF. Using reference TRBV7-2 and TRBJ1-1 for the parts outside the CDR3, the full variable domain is GAGVSQSPSNKVTEKGKDVELRCDPISGHTALYWYRQSLGQGLEFLIYFQGNSAPDKSGLPSDRFSAERTGGSVSTLTIQRTQQEDSAVYLCASSLGLLNTEAFFGQGTRLTVV.